One sample yielded the 24 T cell receptor beta chains listed below, sequenced in a study of chronic HIV infection and antiretroviral therapy (dated by TCRdb to between 2014 and 2017). The library came from 5' RACE. Sequencing used an Illumina MiSeq. The public reads were reanalyzed by TCRdb: fastp trimming at Q25, MiXCR alignment, in-frame beta chains only. Duplicate CDR3 protein sequences are folded into a single record with the most common DNA and genes. The sample table shows tens of thousands of distinct CDR3 sequences, and roughly 8.2% are seen once. The ten biggest clones cover over 2.5% of the sample. Specimen: peripheral blood. Receptors originate from an adult who had HIV and had not received antiretroviral therapy, or was an uninfected healthy control (not recorded which).

Many counts were recorded for this clonotype. CDR3 DNA sequence: TGCAGTGCTAGTTTTACGTTGAACACTGAAGCTTTCTTT. Amino acids: CSASFTLNTEAFF. V is TRBV20-1 and J is TRBJ1-1; D is unclear. CDR3 size: 13 residues. The germline V gene encodes CDR1 DFQATT and CDR2 SNEGSKA (reference sequence). Trimming took 3 bases from V and 0 from J, leaving 8 bases between them.

There are many counts of this clonotype. The chain has TRBV25-1 and TRBJ2-7; 8 nucleotides line up with TRBD1. The CDR3 has 15 amino acids. CDR1 is MGHDK and CDR2 is SYGVNS in the germline V gene. V gave up 1 base and J gave up 5 bases; unmatched junction bases: 7. The CDR3 DNA reads as TGTGCCAGCAGTGAATTACCAGGACAGGGCAACGAGCAGTACTTC. Amino acid sequence: CASSELPGQGNEQYF.

This clonotype was recorded a few times. V gene TRBV4-2 combines with J gene TRBJ1-2; D is possibly TRBD1 (5 bases). Germline V gives CDR1 LGHNA, CDR2 YNFKEQ. This CDR3 has 14 residues. The germline V and J ends were trimmed by 1 base and 4 bases, with 10 bases remaining between them. The CDR3 DNA reads TGTGCCAGCAGCCAAGTCGGGGGAACCTATGGCTACACCTTC. This codes for CASSQVGGTYGYTF.

This clonotype is medium-sized within its sample. The rearrangement joins TRBV12-3 or TRBV12-4 to TRBJ1-4; D gene unclear. The CDR3 totals 11 residues. V lost 3 bases, J lost 6 bases, and 2 bases lay in between. The CDR3 DNA follows: TGTGCCAGCAGTTTTGATGAAAAACTGTTTTTT. It translates to CASSFDEKLFF.

This clonotype was recorded at least ten times. This rearrangement joins TRBV6-2 or TRBV6-3 to TRBJ1-1; D is unclear. The V and J ends lost 4 bases and 11 bases respectively, with 14 bases between them. Germline assignment: CDR1 MNHEY and CDR2 SVGEGT. The CDR3 runs 12 residues. In DNA, the CDR3 is TGTGCCAGCAGTTCCGACATCCGGGAGGCTTTCTTT. As protein: CASSSDIREAFF.

V usage is TRBV28 and J usage is TRBJ2-2; D is unresolved. The germline CDR1 and CDR2 sequences are MDHEN and SYDVKM. This CDR3 has 12 amino acids. Trimming left V 5 bases short and J 2 bases short, with 3 bases between. CDR3 bases: TGTGCCAGCAGTCCCAACACCGGGGAGCTGTTTTTT. The encoded protein is CASSPNTGELFF.

The rearrangement uses TRBV28 and TRBJ2-3; tentatively, D is TRBD1 (5 bases). Germline V gene data show CDR1 as MDHEN and CDR2 as SYDVKM. V was cut by 3 bases and J by 4 bases, with 8 bases left in between. The CDR3 extends over 13 amino acids. The CDR3: CASSLGRADTQYF. The CDR3 coding sequence is TGTGCCAGCAGTTTGGGGCGAGCAGATACGCAGTATTTT.

V and J are TRBV27 and TRBJ1-1, with TRBD1 identical over 8 bases. This CDR3 contains 14 residues. Germline CDR1 and CDR2: MNHEY and SMNVEV (reference sequence). V trimming: 2 bases; J trimming: 4 bases; junction bases outside the gene matches: 3. The CDR3 here is CASSLDRGATEAFF. CDR3 in DNA: TGTGCCAGCAGTTTAGACAGGGGAGCCACTGAAGCTTTCTTT.

This clonotype was recorded at least ten times. CDR3 sequence (DNA): TGTGCCAGCAGCTCTTCCCCACTAGTGCAAGAGACCCAGTACTTC. Encoded protein: CASSSSPLVQETQYF. The chain links TRBV7-2 to TRBJ2-5, with D tentatively TRBD2 (5 bases). V was pared by 4 bases and J by 2 bases, with 14 bases between. The CDR3 totals 15 residues. CDR1 and CDR2 from the germline V gene are SGHTA and FQGNSA.

This clonotype was detected many times. The chain has TRBV5-1 and TRBJ2-7; TRBD1 aligns across 11 bases. The CDR3 runs to 14 residues. Germline loops: CDR1 SGHRS, CDR2 YFSETQ. V shed 3 bases and J 6 bases; nucleotides not matched to a gene: 5. DNA for the CDR3: TGCGCCAGCAGCTCCTCCGGGACAGGGGGCGAGCAGTACTTC. Translating it yields CASSSSGTGGEQYF.

This clonotype was detected ten times or more. The rearrangement joins TRBV29-1 to TRBJ2-1; D call uncertain. This CDR3 region has 10 residues. Germline V gene lookup returns CDR1 SQVTM and CDR2 ANQGSEA. V gave up 4 bases and J gave up 9 bases, with 7 bases separating them. The DNA of the CDR3 is TGCAGCGTTGGAGCGCCTGAGCAGTTCTTC. It is translated as CSVGAPEQFF.

This clonotype was seen only a few times. The V and J genes are TRBV29-1 and TRBJ2-7; a weak D match, TRBD2 (5 bases). CDR1 is SQVTM and CDR2 is ANQGSEA in the germline V gene. V lost 0 bases to trimming and J lost 4 bases, with 7 bases between them. The CDR3 totals 12 residues. The CDR3 reads CSVEDTGYEQYF. The CDR3 nucleotides are TGCAGCGTTGAAGACACGGGATACGAGCAGTACTTC.

This clonotype occurred many times. The CDR3 bases are TGTGCCTGGACTCTCGCTAGCGACTACAATGAGCAGTTCTTC. Protein product: CAWTLASDYNEQFF. This chain connects TRBV30 to TRBJ2-1, with D maybe TRBD2 (6 bases). CDR3 length equals 14 residues. The germline V gene encodes CDR1 GTSNPN and CDR2 SVGIG (reference sequence). Trimming left V 4 bases short and J 3 bases short, with 13 bases between.

Ten or more counts support this clonotype. The CDR3: CSVIRDGANVLTF. In nucleotides, the CDR3 is TGCAGCGTTATCAGGGATGGGGCCAACGTCCTGACTTTC. The V and J genes are TRBV29-1 and TRBJ2-6, with a weak D call TRBD1 (5 bases). The CDR3 runs to 13 residues. Germline V CDR1 and CDR2: SQVTM, ANQGSEA. The germline V and J ends were trimmed by 5 bases and 3 bases, with 8 bases remaining between them.

This clonotype came up a few times. J is TRBJ1-1 and V is TRBV4-3, with D perhaps TRBD1 (6 bases). The CDR3 contains 14 residues. CDR1 and CDR2 (germline): LGHNA, YSLEER. V lost 1 base to trimming and J lost 1 base, with 7 bases between them. CDR3 sequence (DNA): TGCGCCAGCAGCCAAGGGACAGAGAACACTGAAGCTTTCTTT. Translating gives CASSQGTENTEAFF.

The table lists this clonotype with a few counts. The CDR3 sequence is CASSFPASGVQETQYF. CDR3 sequence (DNA): TGTGCCAGCAGTTTTCCGGCTAGCGGGGTCCAAGAGACCCAGTACTTC. The rearrangement uses TRBV28 and TRBJ2-5; the match to TRBD2 covers 9 bases. Germline CDR1 MDHEN, CDR2 SYDVKM. V shed 3 bases, J shed 1 base, and the junction held 6 bases outside the gene matches. The CDR3 runs 16 residues.

This clonotype was seen more than once but under ten times. V and J are TRBV7-9 and TRBJ1-4; D unclear. Germline loops: CDR1 SEHNR, CDR2 FQNEAQ (reference sequence). The CDR3 has 16 residues. V was clipped by 3 bases and J by 8 bases, with 19 bases between them. The CDR3 sequence is CASSFPGNPLKEKLFF. CDR3 nucleotides: TGTGCCAGCAGCTTTCCAGGCAACCCGCTTAAGGAAAAACTGTTTTTT.

The rearrangement links TRBV14 to TRBJ1-6; perhaps TRBD1 as D (6 bases). This CDR3 is built from 12 residues. CDR1 SGHDN and CDR2 FVKESK come from the germline V gene. Trimming shortened V by 8 bases and J by 8 bases, and 10 bases separated the two germline ends. CDR3 loop: CASGAGDSPLHF. In DNA, the CDR3 is TGTGCCAGCGGGGCAGGGGATTCACCCCTCCACTTT.

This clonotype turned up a few times. The gene calls are TRBV27 and TRBJ2-1; TRBD1 matches 8 bases. Germline values: CDR1 MNHEY, CDR2 SMNVEV (reference sequence). The CDR3 is 15 amino acids. Trimming cost V 3 bases and J 6 bases; bases outside gene matches: 7. CDR3 sequence (DNA): TGTGCCAGCAGTTTCGGCAGGGGGCCTTTCAATGAGCAGTTCTTC. As protein: CASSFGRGPFNEQFF.

V gene TRBV27 combines with J gene TRBJ2-1, with 7 bases lining up with TRBD2. The ends lost 7 bases at V and 2 bases at J; junction bases unmatched: 8. There are 15 residues in the CDR3. Germline assignment: CDR1 MNHEY and CDR2 SMNVEV (reference sequence). CDR3 bases: TGTGCCAGCATAGGAGTAAGCGGGACCTACAATGAGCAGTTCTTC. Its protein is CASIGVSGTYNEQFF.

The chain uses TRBV2 and TRBJ2-7; no reliable D call. This CDR3 is built from 13 residues. Germline V gene sequence: CDR1 SNHLY, CDR2 FYNNEI. V lost 3 bases, J lost 2 bases, and 8 bases lay in between. The CDR3 sequence: CASSDGFTYEQYF. The CDR3 DNA follows: TGTGCCAGCAGTGACGGCTTTACCTACGAGCAGTACTTC.

Remarks on this clonotype: A read error may produce the germline difference seen at one junction end. The J gene is TRBJ1-1, the V gene TRBV5-1; no clear D gene. The CDR3 is 14 residues long. Germline CDR1 is SGHRS and CDR2 is YFSETQ. The CDR3 bases are TGCGCCAGCAGCTTGGCCGGGATGTCCACTGAAACTTTCTTT. This sequence encodes CASSLAGMSTETFF.

V usage is TRBV28 and J usage is TRBJ2-1, with 9 bases that match TRBD2. This CDR3 is 17 amino acids long. From germline, CDR1 is MDHEN and CDR2 SYDVKM. The junction had 8 bases not matched to a gene; V was cut back by 5 bases and J by 0 bases. The CDR3 nucleotides are TGTGCCAGCAGTCCCTTGACTAGCGGTTACTCCTACAATGAGCAGTTCTTC. It is translated as CASSPLTSGYSYNEQFF.

The chain combines TRBV4-1 with TRBJ2-1; D gene uncertain. V was clipped by 5 bases and J by 4 bases, with 9 bases between them. CDR1 is MGHRA, CDR2 YSYEKL, per germline. This CDR3 is built from 13 residues. DNA of the CDR3: TGCGCCAGCAGCTCGCAGGTTTACAATGAGCAGTTCTTC. Translation: CASSSQVYNEQFF.